The 8 T cell receptor beta chains below were found in one sample sequenced in a study of radiotherapy plus CTLA-4 blockade in lung cancer. Clones were read by immunoSEQ multiplex PCR, and TCRdb kept only the in-frame ones, dropping some. The repertoire holds approximately 94,000 clones, with 80% to 85% as singletons. The material was peripheral blood, obtained from a patient treated with radiotherapy plus ipilimumab. The receptors here all came from a human donor with non-small cell lung cancer that progressed on radiotherapy plus ipilimumab.

Details on this clone: Germline is not matched at one junction end, which may reflect a read error. The chain couples TRBV27 to TRBJ1-1, with D hard to call. This CDR3 is built from 12 residues. Per germline, CDR1 MNHEY and CDR2 SMNVEV (reference sequence). CDR3 DNA: TGTGCCACCAGTGATCGTGACACCGAAGCTTTCTTT. As protein: CATSDRDTEAFF.

The V call is TRBV5-1, the J call TRBJ2-3; tentative D call: TRBD1 (6 bases). Trimming removed 0 bases from V and 1 base from J, with 9 bases in between. The V gene's germline CDR1 is SGHRS and CDR2 YFSETQ. The length of the CDR3 is 15 residues. The CDR3 spells CASSLARQGTDTQYF. CDR3 bases: TGCGCCAGCAGCTTGGCACGACAGGGCACAGATACGCAGTATTTT.

This clone was seen once. The chain uses TRBV5-6 and TRBJ2-7; D call uncertain. Germline V gene data show CDR1 as SGHDT and CDR2 as YYEEEE. CDR3 length equals 13 residues. V was clipped by 1 base and J by 4 bases, with 9 bases between them. CDR3 residues: CASSLNPGYEQYV. In nucleotides, the CDR3 is TGTGCCAGCAGCTTGAATCCAGGTTACGAGCAGTACGTC.

V is TRBV5-8 and J is TRBJ2-7, with 9 bases identical to TRBD1. With 2 bases clipped from V and 2 bases from J, the junction kept 5 bases outside the gene matches. CDR1 and CDR2 from the germline V gene are SGHTS and YDEGEE. CDR3 length equals 15 residues. The CDR3 loop is CASSFRTGATYEQYF. The CDR3 nucleotides read TGTGCCAGCAGCTTTCGGACAGGGGCCACCTACGAGCAGTACTTC. The variable domain in full, completed from reference TRBV5-8 and TRBJ2-7, reads EAGVTQSPTHLIKTRGQQATLRCSPISGHTSVYWYQQALGLGLQFLLWYDEGEERNRGNFPPRFSGRQFPNYSSELNVNALELEDSALYLCASSFRTGATYEQYFGPGTRLTVT.

The rearrangement links TRBV30 to TRBJ2-3, with 9 bases matching TRBD1. J lost 0 bases, V lost 1 base, and 11 bases had no gene match. Germline V gene data show CDR1 as GTSNPN and CDR2 as SVGIG (reference sequence). The CDR3 is made up of 18 amino acids. CDR3 residues: CAWSGRGTGSVSTDTQYF. The CDR3 coding sequence is TGTGCCTGGAGTGGAAGGGGGACAGGGTCGGTTAGCACAGATACGCAGTATTTT.

The rearrangement links TRBV6-1 to TRBJ1-2; D is undetermined. This CDR3 is 17 amino acids long. Germline loops: CDR1 MNHNS, CDR2 SASEGT. V was pared by 4 bases and J by 2 bases, with 20 bases between. CDR3 nucleotide sequence: TGTGCCAGCAGTGTGGATAGCCCGGCAGAATGGAACTATGGCTACACCTTC. This sequence encodes CASSVDSPAEWNYGYTF.

The chain carries TRBV29-1 and TRBJ1-2, with D perhaps TRBD1 (6 bases). V was clipped by 4 bases and J by 8 bases, with 17 bases between them. The CDR3 contains 13 residues. The germline CDR1 and CDR2 sequences are SQVTM and ANQGSEA. The CDR3 region is CSVGRGNRDGYTF. The CDR3 DNA follows: TGCAGCGTTGGAAGGGGTAACAGGGACGGCTACACCTTC.

This clone was detected a few times. V and J are TRBV10-3 and TRBJ2-7, with 7 positions matching TRBD1. This CDR3 comprises 15 residues. Germline V lookup: CDR1 ENHRY, CDR2 SYGVKD. V was clipped by 3 bases and J by 0 bases; unmatched bases: 5. CDR3 protein: CAISDSGQSSYEQYV. CDR3 bases: TGTGCCATCAGTGATTCGGGACAGTCCTCCTACGAGCAGTACGTC.